Sequencing of this T cell receptor (beta chain) was carried out in a study of Ad26.COV2.S vaccination and SARS-CoV-2 variants. Points from the study as a whole: Those who received the vaccine showed greater spike-specific TCR breadth than those given placebo.

Treatment reported: about 20 received Ad26.COV2.S at low or high dose, single or two shots; about 5 received placebo; per-sample allocation not given. Each sample was drawn 63 days after the first injection (of vaccine or placebo). In Boston, an adult donor aged 18-55 years took part. An Ad26 vector expressing Wuhan-strain SARS-CoV-2 spike constituted the vaccine. Trimming cost V 4 bases and J 2 bases, with 16 bases left between them. The CDR3 extends over 15 amino acids. Germline-derived CDR1 and CDR2 are SGDLS and YYNGEE. Notes on this clone: Its cognate antigen is unknown.

Sequencing used immunoSEQ multiplex PCR; TCRdb keeps in-frame clones, though not all of them. The sample records over 400,000 clones, around 90% being singletons. V and J are TRBV9 and TRBJ2-7, with D perhaps matching TRBD2 (6 bases). This clonotype was obtained from a person aged 18 to 59 who received the Ad26.COV2.S COVID-19 vaccine or a placebo. The sample consisted of peripheral blood, taken in a trial of Ad26.COV2.S vaccine versus placebo. The DNA for the CDR3 is TGTGCCAGCAGCCCCGGGACTGAACCCGCCTACGAGCAGTACTTC. Translated, it gives CASSPGTEPAYEQYF.